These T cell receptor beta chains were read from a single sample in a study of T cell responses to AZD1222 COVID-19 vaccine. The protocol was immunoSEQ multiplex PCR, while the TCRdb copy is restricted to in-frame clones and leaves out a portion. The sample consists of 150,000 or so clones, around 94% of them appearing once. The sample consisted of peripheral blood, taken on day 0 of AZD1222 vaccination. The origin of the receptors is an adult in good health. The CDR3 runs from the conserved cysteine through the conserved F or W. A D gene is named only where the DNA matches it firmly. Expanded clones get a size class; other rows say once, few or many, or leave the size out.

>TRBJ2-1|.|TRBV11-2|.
CASSSTRGAHNEQFF
TGTGCCAGCAGCTCGACCCGCGGGGCCCACAATGAGCAGTTCTTC
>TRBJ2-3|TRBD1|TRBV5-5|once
CASSPPGTGGTDTQYF
TGTGCCAGCAGCCCCCCCGGGACAGGGGGCACAGATACGCAGTATTTT
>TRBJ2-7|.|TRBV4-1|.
CASSQDREAEKGF
TGCGCCAGCAGCCAAGATAGAGAAGCTGAAAAAGGCTTC
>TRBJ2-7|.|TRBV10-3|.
CAISGGLARSYEQYF
TGTGCCATCAGTGGCGGGTTGGCCCGATCCTACGAGCAGTACTTC
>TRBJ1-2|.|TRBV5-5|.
CASSIEAGGGNTF
TGTGCCAGCAGCATCGAAGCGGGTGGAGGTAACACCTTC
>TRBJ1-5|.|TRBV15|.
CATSRGRGQPQHF
TGTGCCACCAGCAGAGGAAGGGGGCAGCCCCAGCATTTT
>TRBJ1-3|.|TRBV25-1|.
CASTSPWGHGNTIYF
TGTGCCAGCACCTCACCCTGGGGACACGGAAACACCATATATTTT
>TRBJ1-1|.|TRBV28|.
CASSPHRAAGYTEAFF
TGTGCCAGCAGTCCCCACAGGGCAGCGGGGTACACTGAAGCTTTCTTT
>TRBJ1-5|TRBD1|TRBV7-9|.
CASSFGDRDFYSNQPQHF
TGTGCCAGCAGCTTTGGGGACAGGGACTTTTATAGCAATCAGCCCCAGCATTTT
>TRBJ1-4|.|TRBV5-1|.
CASKPRAESTNEKLFF
TGCGCCAGCAAGCCCAGAGCTGAGTCAACTAATGAAAAACTGTTTTTT
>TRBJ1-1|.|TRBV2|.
CASSELENTEAFF
TGTGCCAGCAGTGAGTTGGAGAACACTGAAGCTTTCTTT
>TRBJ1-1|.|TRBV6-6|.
CASSYSGTERDTEAFF
TGTGCCAGCAGTTACTCGGGGACGGAGAGAGACACTGAAGCTTTCTTT
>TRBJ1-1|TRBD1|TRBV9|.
CASSVDGQGPEAFF
TGTGCCAGCAGCGTAGACGGACAGGGGCCTGAAGCTTTCTTT
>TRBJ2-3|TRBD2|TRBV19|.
CATARLAEENTQYF
TGTGCCACCGCTCGACTAGCCGAAGAGAATACGCAGTATTTT
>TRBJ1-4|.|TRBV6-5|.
CASRYANEKLFF
TGTGCCAGCCGGTACGCTAATGAAAAACTGTTTTTT
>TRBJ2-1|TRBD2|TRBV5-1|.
CASRLTSGSYSYNEQFF
TGCGCCAGCAGGTTGACTAGCGGGAGTTACTCCTACAATGAGCAGTTCTTC
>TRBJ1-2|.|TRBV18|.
CASSPGRGLQYGYTF
TGTGCCAGCTCACCTGGTCGTGGGCTTCAATATGGCTACACCTTC
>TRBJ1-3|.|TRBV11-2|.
CASSLRFSGNTIYF
TGTGCCAGCAGCTTAAGGTTCTCTGGAAACACCATATATTTT
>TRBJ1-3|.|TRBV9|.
CASSVVPSSGNTIYF
TGTGCCAGCAGCGTTGTCCCCTCCTCTGGAAACACCATATATTTT
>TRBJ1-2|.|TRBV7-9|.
CASSSGTDNYGYTF
TGTGCCAGCAGCTCCGGGACGGATAACTATGGCTACACCTTC
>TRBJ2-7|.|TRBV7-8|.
CASRPGTLYEQYF
TGTGCCAGCAGGCCCGGGACTTTGTACGAGCAGTACTTC
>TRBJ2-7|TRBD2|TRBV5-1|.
CASREGTSSYEQYF
TGCGCCAGCAGAGAGGGGACTAGCTCCTACGAGCAGTACTTC
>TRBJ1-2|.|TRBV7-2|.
CASSLSGYGYTF
TGTGCCAGCAGCTTATCGGGGTACGGCTACACCTTC
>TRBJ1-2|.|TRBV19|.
CASRRKEGFYGYTF
TGTGCCAGTAGGAGAAAGGAGGGTTTCTATGGCTACACCTTC
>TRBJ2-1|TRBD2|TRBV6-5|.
CASIKTSGTYNEQFF
TGTGCCAGCATTAAGACTAGCGGGACCTACAATGAGCAGTTCTTC
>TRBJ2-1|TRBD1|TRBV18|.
CASSRGSYNEQFF
TGTGCCAGCTCCAGGGGGTCCTACAATGAGCAGTTCTTC
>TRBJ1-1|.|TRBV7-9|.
CASSFPGSGTEAFF
TGTGCCAGCAGCTTTCCGGGGAGTGGCACTGAAGCTTTCTTT
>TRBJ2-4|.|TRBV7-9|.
CASSLAGVLAKNIQYF
TGTGCCAGCAGCTTAGCAGGGGTCTTAGCCAAAAACATTCAGTACTTC
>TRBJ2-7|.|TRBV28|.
CASSFRGGSREQYF
TGTGCCAGCAGTTTTCGGGGTGGTTCGAGGGAGCAGTACTTC
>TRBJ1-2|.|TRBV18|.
CASSKEGQGVRGYTF
TGTGCCAGCTCAAAAGAGGGGCAGGGTGTCCGGGGCTACACCTTC
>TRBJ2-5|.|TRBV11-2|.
CASSLDNPGVGETQYF
TGTGCCAGCAGCTTAGATAATCCAGGGGTGGGGGAGACCCAGTACTTC
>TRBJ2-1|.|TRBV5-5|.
CATSRGTVEQSYEQFF
TGTGCCACTTCGCGTGGTACGGTTGAACAATCATATGAGCAGTTCTTC
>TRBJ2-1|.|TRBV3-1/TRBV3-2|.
CASSQRSGDSGNEQFF
TGTGCCAGCAGTCAACGGTCCGGGGATTCGGGCAATGAGCAGTTCTTC
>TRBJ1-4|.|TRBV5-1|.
CASSLGRSNEKLFF
TGCGCCAGCAGCTTGGGAAGGTCTAATGAAAAACTGTTTTTT
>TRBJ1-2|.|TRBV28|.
CASSSRGFLGYTF
TGTGCCAGCAGTTCTCGAGGGTTCCTAGGCTACACCTTC
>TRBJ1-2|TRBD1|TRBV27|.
CASSFTGAAGYTF
TGTGCCAGCAGTTTCACAGGGGCTGCTGGCTACACCTTC
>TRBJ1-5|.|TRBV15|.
CATSRGFGNQPQHF
TGTGCCACCAGCAGAGGCTTTGGCAATCAGCCCCAGCATTTT
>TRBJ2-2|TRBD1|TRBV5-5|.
CASIAGTGFSGELFF
TGTGCCAGCATCGCCGGGACAGGGTTTTCCGGGGAGCTGTTTTTT
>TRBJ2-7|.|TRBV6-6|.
CASSYGTGREQYF
TGTGCCAGCAGTTACGGCACGGGTCGCGAGCAGTACTTC
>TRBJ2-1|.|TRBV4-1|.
CASSQGRDGWRHRLNEQFF
TGCGCCAGCAGCCAAGGAAGGGACGGCTGGCGCCACCGACTGAATGAGCAGTTCTTC
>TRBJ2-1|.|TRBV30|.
CAWSVSGDNEQFF
TGTGCCTGGAGTGTATCCGGAGACAATGAGCAGTTCTTC
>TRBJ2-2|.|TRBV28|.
CASSPGGSVGELFF
TGTGCCAGCAGCCCCGGAGGGAGTGTCGGGGAGCTGTTTTTT
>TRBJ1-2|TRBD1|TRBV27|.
CASSSGQGYGYTF
TGTGCCAGCAGTTCTGGACAGGGCTATGGCTACACCTTC
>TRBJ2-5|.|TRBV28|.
CASNIGVAKTQETQYF
TGTGCCAGCAACATCGGGGTAGCGAAAACACAAGAGACCCAGTACTTC
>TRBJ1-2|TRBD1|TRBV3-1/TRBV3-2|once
CASSPTGGSNYGYTF
TGTGCCAGCAGTCCGACAGGGGGCTCTAACTATGGCTACACCTTC
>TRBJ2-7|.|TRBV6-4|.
CASSDGVAQYF
TGTGCCAGCAGTGACGGGGTGGCGCAGTACTTC
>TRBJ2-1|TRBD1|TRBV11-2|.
CASSPRDSSYNEQFF
TGTGCCAGCAGCCCTCGGGACAGCTCCTACAATGAGCAGTTCTTC
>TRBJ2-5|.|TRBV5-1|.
CASSSTGGREETQYF
TGCGCCAGCAGCTCGACTGGAGGGCGGGAAGAGACCCAGTACTTC
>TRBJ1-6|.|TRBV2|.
CASSEWADNSSLHF
TGTGCCAGCAGTGAATGGGCCGATAATTCATCCCTCCACTTT
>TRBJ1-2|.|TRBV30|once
CAWSLDGEYGYTF
TGTGCCTGGTCCCTAGACGGGGAATATGGCTACACCTTC